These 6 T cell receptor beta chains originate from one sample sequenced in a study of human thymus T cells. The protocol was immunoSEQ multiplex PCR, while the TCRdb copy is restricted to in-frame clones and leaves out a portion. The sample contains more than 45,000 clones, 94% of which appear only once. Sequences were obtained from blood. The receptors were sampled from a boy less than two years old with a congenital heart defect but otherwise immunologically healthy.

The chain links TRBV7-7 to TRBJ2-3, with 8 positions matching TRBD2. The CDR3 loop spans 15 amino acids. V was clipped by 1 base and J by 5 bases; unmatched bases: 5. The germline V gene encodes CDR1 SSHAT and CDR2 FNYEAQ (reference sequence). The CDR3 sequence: CASSLGGGRLDTQYF. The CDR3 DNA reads TGTGCCAGCAGCTTAGGCGGGGGGCGTTTAGATACGCAGTATTTT.

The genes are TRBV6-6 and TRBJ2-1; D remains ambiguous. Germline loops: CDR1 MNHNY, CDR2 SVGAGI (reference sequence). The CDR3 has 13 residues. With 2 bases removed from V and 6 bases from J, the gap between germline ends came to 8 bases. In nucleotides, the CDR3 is TGTGCCAGCAGTTACGGTAGCCCCAATGAGCAGTTCTTC. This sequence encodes CASSYGSPNEQFF.

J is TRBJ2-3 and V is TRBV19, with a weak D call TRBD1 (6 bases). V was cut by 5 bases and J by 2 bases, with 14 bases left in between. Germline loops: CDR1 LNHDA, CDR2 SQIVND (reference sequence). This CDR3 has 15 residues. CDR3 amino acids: CASSLTGHLTDTQYF. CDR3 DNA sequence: TGTGCCAGTAGTCTCACGGGACACCTCACAGATACGCAGTATTTT.

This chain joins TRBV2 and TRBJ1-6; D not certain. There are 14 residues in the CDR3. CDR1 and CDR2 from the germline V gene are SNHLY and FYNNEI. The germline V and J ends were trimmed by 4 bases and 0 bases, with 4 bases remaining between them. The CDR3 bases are TGTGCCAGCAGTGGGACCTCCTATAATTCACCCCTCCACTTT. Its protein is CASSGTSYNSPLHF.

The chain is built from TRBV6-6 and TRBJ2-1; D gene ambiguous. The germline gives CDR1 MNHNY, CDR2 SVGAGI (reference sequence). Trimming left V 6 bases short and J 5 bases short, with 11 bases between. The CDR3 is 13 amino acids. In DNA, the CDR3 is TGTGCCAGCAGCCTCATCCTCCACAATGAGCAGTTCTTC. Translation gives CASSLILHNEQFF.

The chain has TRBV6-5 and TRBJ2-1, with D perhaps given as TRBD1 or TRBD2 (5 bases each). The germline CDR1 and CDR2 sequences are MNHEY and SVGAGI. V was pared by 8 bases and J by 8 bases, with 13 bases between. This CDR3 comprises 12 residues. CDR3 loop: CASGRLGDEQFF. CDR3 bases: TGTGCCAGCGGCCGTTTGGGGGATGAGCAGTTCTTC.